What follows are 19 T cell receptor beta chains derived from one specimen sequenced in a study of blood T cell repertoires in COVID-19. Measured with immunoSEQ multiplex PCR; TCRdb has only the in-frame clones, and not every one. The data show tens of thousands of clones, more than 85% seen once. What was sequenced was peripheral blood. These receptors all come from a man in his sixties with acute or convalescent COVID-19.

This clone has a single count. The rearrangement links TRBV27 to TRBJ1-1; tentative D call: TRBD1 (6 bases). Germline-derived CDR1 and CDR2 are MNHEY and SMNVEV (reference sequence). The germline V and J ends were trimmed by 5 bases and 2 bases, with 15 bases remaining between them. The length of the CDR3 is 15 residues. CDR3 residues: CASSKPTGRNTEAFF. In nucleotides, the CDR3 is TGTGCCAGCAGTAAACCGACAGGCCGAAACACTGAAGCTTTCTTT.

The V and J genes are TRBV4-3 and TRBJ1-3; D gene ambiguous. The CDR3 spans 15 residues. Germline V gene sequence: CDR1 LGHNA, CDR2 YSLEER. Trimming shortened V by 0 bases and J by 2 bases, and 8 bases separated the two germline ends. The CDR3 spells CASSQDSRTGNTIYF. The CDR3 DNA sequence: TGCGCCAGCAGCCAAGATTCCAGGACTGGAAACACCATATATTTT.

The chain is built from TRBV21-1 and TRBJ1-6. TRBV21-1 is annotated as a pseudogene. This CDR3 comprises 15 residues. CDR3 amino acids: CASSTSGVRNSPLHF. The CDR3 nucleotides read TGTGCCAGCAGCACTTCCGGGGTCCGTAATTCACCCCTCCACTTT.

V usage is TRBV5-1 and J usage is TRBJ2-3; 7 bases are shared with TRBD1. CDR1 and CDR2 (germline): SGHRS, YFSETQ. CDR3 size: 15 residues. Unmatched junction bases numbered 4, after V lost 0 bases and J lost 3 bases. CDR3 nucleotide sequence: TGCGCCAGCAGCTTGGAGGGCAGGGGGACAGATACGCAGTATTTT. Its translation: CASSLEGRGTDTQYF.

The chain uses TRBV2 and TRBJ2-1; tentatively, D is TRBD2 (5 bases). This CDR3 is built from 13 residues. Between the trimmed V and J ends, which lost 5 bases and 6 bases, there was a span of 11 bases. CDR1 is SNHLY, CDR2 FYNNEI, per germline. The CDR3 spells CASSLGRGNEQFF. In DNA form, the CDR3 reads TGTGCCAGCAGTTTGGGTCGGGGCAATGAGCAGTTCTTC.

V is TRBV19 and J is TRBJ1-3; D is unresolved. The CDR3 has 15 residues. Germline lookup yields CDR1 LNHDA and CDR2 SQIVND (reference sequence). V was pared by 6 bases and J by 1 base, with 13 bases between. This chain's CDR3 is CASSLNGPSGNTIYF. CDR3 DNA: TGTGCCAGTAGCCTGAATGGGCCTTCTGGAAACACCATATATTTT.

The rearrangement uses TRBV9 and TRBJ2-1; TRBD2 is a possible D gene (5 bases). The V gene's germline CDR1 is SGDLS and CDR2 YYNGEE. The CDR3 has 18 residues. Trimming took off 1 base at V and 3 bases at J, with 20 bases between the two ends. CDR3 sequence: CASSVSEPTRSVYNEQFF. The DNA for the CDR3 is TGTGCCAGCAGCGTAAGCGAACCAACTAGGTCGGTCTACAATGAGCAGTTCTTC. Together with reference TRBV9 and TRBJ2-1, the CDR3 gives the full variable domain: DSGVTQTPKHLITATGQRVTLRCSPRSGDLSVYWYQQSLDQGLQFLIQYYNGEERAKGNILERFSAQQFPDLHSELNLSSLELGDSALYFCASSVSEPTRSVYNEQFFGPGTRLTVL.

This clone has only one observation. The chain has TRBV28 and TRBJ2-5; the match to TRBD2 covers 11 bases. Per germline, CDR1 MDHEN and CDR2 SYDVKM. V was pared by 7 bases and J by 1 base, with 2 bases of the junction left unmatched. CDR3 size: 14 residues. The CDR3 here is CASTLAGGQETQYF. CDR3 DNA: TGTGCCAGCACCCTAGCGGGAGGCCAAGAGACCCAGTACTTC. Supplemented by reference TRBV28 and TRBJ2-5, the full variable domain reads DVKVTQSSRYLVKRTGEKVFLECVQDMDHENMFWYRQDPGLGLRLIYFSYDVKMKEKGDIPEGYSVSREKKERFSLILESASTNQTSMYLCASTLAGGQETQYFGPGTRLLVL.

J is TRBJ2-7 and V is TRBV1; the table's TRBD2 call for D was not verified on the DNA. TRBV1 is noted as a pseudogene. This CDR3 is built from 17 residues. CDR3 in DNA: TGCACCAGCAGCCAAGATCACGCACTAGCGGGAGTATACGAGCAGTACTTC. It translates to CTSSQDHALAGVYEQYF.

The chain has TRBV19 and TRBJ2-7; 11 positions match TRBD1. CDR1 is LNHDA, CDR2 SQIVND, per germline (reference sequence). This CDR3 is built from 14 residues. Trimming took 5 bases from V and 5 from J; bases not matched to a gene: 5. The CDR3 loop reads CASSRRDRGNEQYF. The CDR3 DNA reads TGTGCCAGTAGTCGCCGGGACAGGGGGAACGAGCAGTACTTC.

V is TRBV28 and J is TRBJ1-6; D may be TRBD1 (6 bases). This CDR3 is built from 14 residues. The V gene lost 6 bases and the J gene lost 6 bases, with 12 bases spanning the gap. Germline V gene lookup returns CDR1 MDHEN and CDR2 SYDVKM. The CDR3 DNA is TGTGCCAGCAGCCCCAGGGGCGGTAATTCACCCCTCCACTTT. Encoded protein: CASSPRGGNSPLHF.

The chain uses TRBV11-3 and TRBJ2-3, with 8 bases fitting TRBD2. The CDR3 is made up of 16 amino acids. The germline V gene has CDR1 SGHNT and CDR2 YENEEA. V trimming: 1 base; J trimming: 5 bases; junction bases outside the gene matches: 8. Written as DNA, the CDR3 is TGTGCCAGCAGCTTAGGACGCAGCGGGAGTGGAGATACGCAGTATTTT. Translation: CASSLGRSGSGDTQYF.

The rearrangement uses TRBV7-2 and TRBJ1-5; TRBD1 matches at 7 bases. Germline V CDR1 and CDR2: SGHTA, FQGNSA. Trimming removed 5 bases from V and 4 bases from J; junction bases left unmatched: 5. The CDR3 covers 14 residues. CDR3 region: CASSQGVVNQPQHF. CDR3 DNA sequence: TGTGCCAGCAGCCAGGGGGTAGTTAATCAGCCCCAGCATTTT.

The chain couples TRBV5-5 to TRBJ2-1, with D perhaps matching TRBD2 (5 bases). The V gene lost 6 bases and the J gene lost 3 bases, with 19 bases spanning the gap. The length of the CDR3 is 16 residues. Germline V CDR1 and CDR2: SGHKS, YYEKEE (reference sequence). The CDR3 here is CASNQNFPGYYNEQFF. In nucleotides, the CDR3 is TGTGCCAGCAACCAAAACTTCCCGGGATACTACAATGAGCAGTTCTTC.

V gene TRBV19 combines with J gene TRBJ1-1, with D tentatively TRBD1 (5 bases). The germline CDR1 and CDR2 sequences are LNHDA and SQIVND (reference sequence). The V end was cut by 5 bases, the J end by 3 bases, with 16 bases between. The CDR3 is 15 residues long. CDR3 bases: TGTGCCAGTAGTCGCCGACTCCCGGGGGACACTGAAGCTTTCTTT. It codes for CASSRRLPGDTEAFF. Full variable domain (rest looked up from reference TRBV19 and TRBJ1-1): DGGITQSPKYLFRKEGQNVTLSCEQNLNHDAMYWYRQDPGQGLRLIYYSQIVNDFQKGDIAEGYSVSREKKESFPLTVTSAQKNPTAFYLCASSRRLPGDTEAFFGQGTRLTVV.

This clone was found once. J is TRBJ2-7 and V is TRBV7-3, with D maybe TRBD2 (5 bases). Germline V CDR1 and CDR2: SGHTA, FQGTGA. There are 13 residues in the CDR3. Deletions cut 5 bases from V and 1 base from J, with 9 bases between. The DNA of the CDR3 is TGTGCCAGCAGCCTGGACTGGTCCTACGAGCAGTACTTC. Protein product: CASSLDWSYEQYF. The whole variable domain, remainder taken from reference TRBV7-3 and TRBJ2-7, is GAGVSQTPSNKVTEKGKYVELRCDPISGHTALYWYRQSLGQGPEFLIYFQGTGAADDSGLPNDRFFAVRPEGSVSTLKIQRTERGDSAVYLCASSLDWSYEQYFGPGTRLTVT.

This chain uses TRBV25-1 with TRBJ2-3, with D possibly TRBD1 on 6 matching bases. This CDR3 comprises 16 residues. V was cut by 2 bases and J by 1 base, with 13 bases left in between. Germline V gene data show CDR1 as MGHDK and CDR2 as SYGVNS. The CDR3 spells CASSERWPGGTDTQYF. CDR3 DNA sequence: TGTGCCAGCAGTGAAAGATGGCCAGGGGGCACAGATACGCAGTATTTT.

This chain joins TRBV7-3 and TRBJ1-2, with D tentatively TRBD1 (5 bases). Deletions cut 5 bases from V and 8 bases from J, with 18 bases between. The length of the CDR3 is 14 residues. Germline V gives CDR1 SGHTA, CDR2 FQGTGA. Written as DNA, the CDR3 is TGTGCCAGCAGCCCTATCGGGGGAAGCGGCGGCTACACCTTC. As protein: CASSPIGGSGGYTF. Combining the CDR3 with reference TRBV7-3 and TRBJ1-2 gives the whole variable domain GAGVSQTPSNKVTEKGKYVELRCDPISGHTALYWYRQSLGQGPEFLIYFQGTGAADDSGLPNDRFFAVRPEGSVSTLKIQRTERGDSAVYLCASSPIGGSGGYTFGSGTRLTVV.

This chain links TRBV14 with TRBJ2-1; D ambiguous. CDR1 SGHDN and CDR2 FVKESK come from the germline V gene. The length of the CDR3 is 12 residues. Trimming cost V 0 bases and J 15 bases, with 12 bases left between them. The CDR3 DNA follows: TGTGCCAGCAGCCAAGATAGGAGCAAAGGGTTCTTC. It specifies CASSQDRSKGFF.